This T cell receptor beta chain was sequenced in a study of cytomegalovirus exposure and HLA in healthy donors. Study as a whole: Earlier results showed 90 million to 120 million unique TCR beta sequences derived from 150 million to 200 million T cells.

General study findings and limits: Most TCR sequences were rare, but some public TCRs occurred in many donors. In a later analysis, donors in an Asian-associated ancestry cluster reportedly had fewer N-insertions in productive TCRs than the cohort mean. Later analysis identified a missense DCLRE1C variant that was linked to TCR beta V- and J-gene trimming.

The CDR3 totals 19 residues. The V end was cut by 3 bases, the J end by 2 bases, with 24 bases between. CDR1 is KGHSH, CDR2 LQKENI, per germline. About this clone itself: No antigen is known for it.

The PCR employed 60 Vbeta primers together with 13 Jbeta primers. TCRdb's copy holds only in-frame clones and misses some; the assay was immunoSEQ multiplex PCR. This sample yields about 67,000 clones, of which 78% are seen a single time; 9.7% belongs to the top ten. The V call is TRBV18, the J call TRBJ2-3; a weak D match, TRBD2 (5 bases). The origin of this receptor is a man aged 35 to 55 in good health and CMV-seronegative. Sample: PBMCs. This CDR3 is CASSPGQTGLHTHTDTQYF. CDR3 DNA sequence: TGTGCCAGCTCACCGGGTCAAACGGGGTTGCACACACACACAGATACGCAGTATTTT.